This T cell receptor beta chain was recorded in a study of blood T cell repertoires in COVID-19. In the study overall: From T cells, B-cell-depleted T cells, or PBMCs came the material, which was cDNA or gDNA.

This CDR3 spans 15 amino acids. The trim removed 3 bases at V and 2 bases at J, leaving 5 bases unmatched. Germline loops: CDR1 SGDLS, CDR2 YYNGEE. TCRdb's copy holds only in-frame clones and misses some; the assay was immunoSEQ multiplex PCR. This sample has about 150,000 clones, with about 90% found just once. This clonotype originated in a man in his fifties with acute or convalescent COVID-19. The V and J genes are TRBV9 and TRBJ2-5, with TRBD1 identical over 9 bases. The sequencing input was peripheral blood. CDR3 amino acids: CASSAGQGHQETQYF. The CDR3 bases are TGTGCCAGCAGCGCTGGACAGGGGCATCAAGAGACCCAGTACTTC.